This T cell receptor beta chain was captured by sequencing in a study of T cells in localized non-small cell lung cancer. This clone was seen more than once but under ten times. Its antigen remains unidentified. Study-wide results and caveats: Compared with tumor, uninvolved adjacent lung displayed greater T cell clonality, ranking highest overall. Sequencing, confined to only one tumor region, leaves heterogeneity possible.

This table comes from immunoSEQ multiplex PCR, and its TCRdb copy is limited to in-frame clones, with some not included. The table includes over 25,000 clones, around 91% detected once. The germline V gene encodes CDR1 LNHDA and CDR2 SQIVND (reference sequence). The CDR3 is 14 amino acids. Trimming removed 3 bases from V and 6 bases from J; junction bases left unmatched: 0. The rearrangement uses TRBV19 and TRBJ1-4, with 11 bases aligning to TRBD1. The sequence derives from a woman aged 35-70 years with stage I lung adenocarcinoma. The sequenced sample was peripheral blood, obtained before any cancer treatment. CDR3 bases: TGTGCCAGTAGTATGGGACAGGGGGATGAAAAACTGTTTTTT. Amino acid sequence: CASSMGQGDEKLFF.